What follows describes a single TCR beta chain. Its target is not known. This CDR3 is also generated by other DNA sequences in the sample. This entry belongs to a study of T cell responses to AZD1222 COVID-19 vaccine. Study results and caveats: A reported finding is that nearly half of spike-specific TCRs target unmutated variant regions. Seropositive AZD1222 recipients at baseline numbered only five to seven. Clonal diversity may have been underestimated in mostly white British donors.

Per the germline V gene, CDR1 is SGHRS and CDR2 is YFSETQ. The CDR3 covers 13 residues. V dropped 0 bases and J dropped 2 bases, with 5 bases sitting between them. Some clones are missing from TCRdb's copy, which holds only in-frame ones; the method was immunoSEQ multiplex PCR. The table lists over 120,000 clones, roughly 90% of them singletons. This chain connects TRBV5-1 to TRBJ2-5, with D possibly being TRBD1 (5 bases). Material: peripheral blood, obtained on day 0 of AZD1222 vaccination. The TCR sequence derives from an adult in good health. In DNA, the CDR3 is TGCGCCAGCAGCTTGGGACAGCAAGAGACCCAGTACTTC. Protein: CASSLGQQETQYF.